The 20 T cell receptor beta chains below were found in one sample sequenced in a study of Ad26.COV2.S vaccination and SARS-CoV-2 variants. This sample's treatment: roughly 19 received Ad26.COV2.S at low or high dose, single or two shots; five or six received placebo; per-sample allocation not given. At day 63 after the first vaccine or placebo injection, samples were drawn. Generated by immunoSEQ multiplex PCR, the TCRdb table keeps only in-frame clones and is missing some. The sample lists a few hundred thousand clones; around 87% were seen once. The sample in question was peripheral blood, obtained in a trial of Ad26.COV2.S vaccine versus placebo. These receptors originate from a person between 18 and 60 years old who received the Ad26.COV2.S COVID-19 vaccine or a placebo.

The chain uses TRBV19 and TRBJ2-1; the match to TRBD1 covers 10 bases. This CDR3 is built from 14 residues. The V and J ends lost 9 bases and 7 bases, in that order; junction bases with no gene match: 9. Germline V gene lookup returns CDR1 LNHDA and CDR2 SQIVND (reference sequence). CDR3 sequence reads: CASRDRGIGNEQFF. CDR3 DNA: TGTGCCAGCCGGGACAGGGGTATCGGGAATGAGCAGTTCTTC.

This chain links TRBV13 with TRBJ1-1; no definite D call. From germline, CDR1 is PRHDT and CDR2 FYEKMQ (reference sequence). V was pared by 5 bases and J by 1 base, with 8 bases between. The CDR3 runs to 13 residues. The CDR3 DNA follows: TGTGCCAGCAGCCCCTGGGCGAACACTGAAGCTTTCTTT. Residues: CASSPWANTEAFF.

The J gene is TRBJ1-2, the V gene TRBV5-4; D uncertain. Germline assignment: CDR1 SGHNT and CDR2 YYREEE (reference sequence). The CDR3 contains 13 residues. V was pared by 3 bases and J by 4 bases, with 10 bases between. CDR3 residues: CASSSSSPYGYTF. The CDR3 DNA sequence: TGTGCCAGCAGCTCCTCAAGCCCCTATGGCTACACCTTC.

The CDR3: CASSPQQGRLSYEQYF. The CDR3 coding sequence is TGTGCCAGCTCACCACAGCAGGGGAGACTATCCTACGAGCAGTACTTC. The rearrangement uses TRBV18 and TRBJ2-7, with D perhaps matching TRBD1 (6 bases). Trimming took off 1 base at V and 1 base at J, with 14 bases between the two ends. Germline CDR1 KGHSH, CDR2 LQKENI. This CDR3 contains 16 residues. The entire variable domain, with the rest obtained from reference TRBV18 and TRBJ2-7, is as follows: NAGVMQNPRHLVRRRGQEARLRCSPMKGHSHVYWYRQLPEEGLKFMVYLQKENIIDESGMPKERFSAEFPKEGPSILRIQQVVRGDSAAYFCASSPQQGRLSYEQYFGPGTRLTVT.

The rearrangement uses TRBV9 and TRBJ2-5, with D tentatively TRBD1 or TRBD2 (5 bases each). Trimming cost V 3 bases and J 4 bases, with 10 bases left between them. From germline, CDR1 is SGDLS and CDR2 YYNGEE. CDR3 length: 13 residues. DNA of the CDR3: TGTGCCAGCAGCGAGGGACCGCGAGAGACCCAGTACTTC. Amino acid sequence: CASSEGPRETQYF. The whole variable domain, remainder taken from reference TRBV9 and TRBJ2-5, is DSGVTQTPKHLITATGQRVTLRCSPRSGDLSVYWYQQSLDQGLQFLIQYYNGEERAKGNILERFSAQQFPDLHSELNLSSLELGDSALYFCASSEGPRETQYFGPGTRLLVL.

The CDR3 protein is CASSFDSGGATGELFF. The CDR3 region has the DNA TGTGCCAGCAGTTTCGATAGCGGGGGGGCAACCGGGGAGCTGTTTTTT. This chain connects TRBV6-5 to TRBJ2-2; TRBD2 agrees at 11 bases. Trimming cost V 4 bases and J 5 bases; bases outside gene matches: 6. The CDR3 is 16 residues long. Per germline, CDR1 MNHEY and CDR2 SVGAGI.

This chain links TRBV7-2 with TRBJ2-5, with D unresolved. The germline CDR1 and CDR2 sequences are SGHTA and FQGNSA. V lost 1 base and J 4 bases, leaving 10 bases between the germline ends. The CDR3 consists of 14 residues. CDR3 sequence: CASSLESGGETQYF. CDR3 nucleotides: TGTGCCAGCAGCTTAGAAAGTGGTGGAGAGACCCAGTACTTC.

The CDR3 here is CASSPRGGVYGYTF. The CDR3 nucleotides are TGTGCCAGCTCACCACGGGGTGGGGTCTATGGCTACACCTTC. This chain links TRBV18 with TRBJ1-2; no definite D call. The CDR3 is 14 amino acids. Germline values: CDR1 KGHSH, CDR2 LQKENI. The V and J ends lost 1 base and 4 bases respectively, with 10 bases between them.

The J gene is TRBJ2-1, the V gene TRBV6-6; D is undetermined. The CDR3 runs to 15 residues. Germline V lookup: CDR1 MNHNY, CDR2 SVGAGI (reference sequence). Trimming cost V 5 bases and J 0 bases, with 11 bases left between them. CDR3 DNA: TGTGCCAGCAGTCCGATTTTGAGCTCCTACAATGAGCAGTTCTTC. As protein: CASSPILSSYNEQFF.

A single count supports this clone. The chain carries TRBV9 and TRBJ2-3; D is tentatively TRBD1 or TRBD2 (6 bases each). V dropped 1 base and J dropped 0 bases, with 12 bases sitting between them. Germline V gene sequence: CDR1 SGDLS, CDR2 YYNGEE. CDR3 length: 16 amino acids. Here the CDR3 reads CASSVYGGISTDTQYF. Here the CDR3 DNA reads TGTGCCAGCAGCGTATACGGGGGCATTAGCACAGATACGCAGTATTTT.

The J gene is TRBJ2-2, the V gene TRBV5-4, with D possibly being TRBD1 (5 bases). The V end was cut by 5 bases, the J end by 6 bases, with 14 bases between. This CDR3 contains 14 residues. CDR1 and CDR2 (germline): SGHNT, YYREEE (reference sequence). The CDR3 DNA reads TGTGCCAGCAGAACCACAGAAGGGGCCGGGGAGCTGTTTTTT. It encodes CASRTTEGAGELFF. The variable domain in full, with the rest retrieved from reference TRBV5-4 and TRBJ2-2, is ETGVTQSPTHLIKTRGQQVTLRCSSQSGHNTVSWYQQALGQGPQFIFQYYREEENGRGNFPPRFSGLQFPNYSSELNVNALELDDSALYLCASRTTEGAGELFFGEGSRLTVL.

This clone showed up just once. This rearrangement joins TRBV15 to TRBJ1-2, with TRBD1 matching 7 bases. The CDR3 sequence is 15 residues long. Losses at the gene ends were 2 bases for V and 2 bases for J; bases not matched to a gene: 5. CDR1 and CDR2 (germline): LNHNV, YYDKDF (reference sequence). In DNA form, the CDR3 reads TGTGCCACCAGCAGAAACAGGGGTTTAAACTATGGCTACACCTTC. Translating it yields CATSRNRGLNYGYTF.

This rearrangement joins TRBV28 to TRBJ2-3, with a weak D call TRBD1 (5 bases). The CDR3 sequence is 19 residues long. The germline gives CDR1 MDHEN, CDR2 SYDVKM. The V end was cut by 5 bases, the J end by 3 bases, with 27 bases between. DNA of the CDR3: TGTGCCAGCAGTGACGGACATGCCAGGCCATCCTGGGCAACAGATACGCAGTATTTT. Its translation: CASSDGHARPSWATDTQYF.

This chain joins TRBV6-6 and TRBJ2-5; D might be TRBD1 (6 bases). Germline CDR1 MNHNY, CDR2 SVGAGI (reference sequence). This CDR3 is 12 amino acids long. Trimming took 8 bases from V and 1 from J, leaving 8 bases between them. CDR3: CASLTGQETQYF. Written as DNA, the CDR3 is TGTGCCAGCCTGACAGGCCAAGAGACCCAGTACTTC.

The rearrangement joins TRBV14 to TRBJ2-2; D is uncertain. The CDR3 spans 17 residues. CDR1 and CDR2 (germline): SGHDN, FVKESK. The ends were cut back, 1 base at V and 1 base at J, with 13 bases in the middle. DNA of the CDR3: TGTGCCAGCAGCCAAGGGCTCTGGCAGGAGAACACCGGGGAGCTGTTTTTT. Its translation: CASSQGLWQENTGELFF.

The V call is TRBV2, the J call TRBJ1-1, with D maybe TRBD1 (5 bases). The V end lost 8 bases, the J end lost 5 bases, and 12 bases lay between the germline ends. This CDR3 comprises 12 residues. CDR1 is SNHLY, CDR2 FYNNEI, per germline. The CDR3 sequence: CASGRGRTEAFF. The CDR3 DNA follows: TGTGCCAGCGGGCGGGGGAGGACTGAAGCTTTCTTT. Full variable domain (missing parts from reference TRBV2 and TRBJ1-1): EPEVTQTPSHQVTQMGQEVILRCVPISNHLYFYWYRQILGQKVEFLVSFYNNEISEKSEIFDDQFSVERPDGSNFTLKIRSTKLEDSAMYFCASGRGRTEAFFGQGTRLTVV.

The chain links TRBV7-2 to TRBJ2-5; TRBD2 is a possible D gene (6 bases). The V and J ends lost 5 bases and 0 bases respectively, with 13 bases between them. The CDR3 has 15 residues. CDR1 is SGHTA, CDR2 FQGNSA, per germline. The CDR3 reads CASSKGTRYQETQYF. In nucleotides, the CDR3 is TGTGCCAGCAGCAAAGGGACTCGGTACCAAGAGACCCAGTACTTC. Using reference TRBV7-2 and TRBJ2-5 for the parts outside the CDR3, the full variable domain is GAGVSQSPSNKVTEKGKDVELRCDPISGHTALYWYRQSLGQGLEFLIYFQGNSAPDKSGLPSDRFSAERTGGSVSTLTIQRTQQEDSAVYLCASSKGTRYQETQYFGPGTRLLVL.

This chain connects TRBV6-5 to TRBJ2-7, with D possibly being TRBD1 (5 bases). CDR1 is MNHEY and CDR2 is SVGAGI in the germline V gene. V lost 4 bases and J 6 bases, leaving 13 bases between the germline ends. CDR3 size: 13 residues. As DNA, the CDR3 is TGTGCCAGCAGTTTGGCAGGGCTTGGCGAGCAGTACTTC. The encoded protein is CASSLAGLGEQYF.

The chain uses TRBV4-3 and TRBJ2-1, with TRBD1 identical over 7 bases. This CDR3 spans 13 amino acids. Germline loops: CDR1 LGHNA, CDR2 YSLEER. J was trimmed by 14 bases and V by 0 bases; bases with no gene match: 7. CDR3 sequence: CASSQEFRQGEFF. The DNA for the CDR3 is TGCGCCAGCAGCCAAGAATTTCGACAGGGTGAGTTCTTC.

The V gene is TRBV28, the J gene TRBJ2-1, with TRBD1 matching 10 bases. Germline CDR1 and CDR2: MDHEN and SYDVKM. Trimming removed 11 bases from V and 2 bases from J; junction bases left unmatched: 6. The CDR3 is 14 amino acids. The CDR3 bases are TGTGCCGCTCGTGGGACAGGGGCCTACAATGAGCAGTTCTTC. This gives the protein CAARGTGAYNEQFF.